This TCR beta chain appears in the sequencing data of a study of cytomegalovirus exposure and HLA in healthy donors. Study-level points and caveats: Most TCR beta V segments were productive about 87% or about 30% of the time in an earlier analysis. Among TCR beta chains, those listed as cytomegalovirus-associated numbered around 160. It is likely that the observed cluster of highly shared sequence variants was a sequencing artifact. V- and J-gene trimming in TCR beta was tied to a missense DCLRE1C variant by an analysis performed later.

This clone was seen only a few times. Its antigen is as yet unknown. PCR was performed using 60 Vbeta and 13 Jbeta primers. Sequencing used immunoSEQ multiplex PCR; TCRdb keeps in-frame clones, though not all of them. The sample has some 93,000 clones; 9.4% are singletons. The receptor comes from a man between 50 and 59 years old in good health and CMV-seropositive. Material for sequencing was PBMCs.

The CDR3 nucleotides read TGTGCCAGTAGTACCACTTTCTCGGGGGAGACCCAGTACTTC. Amino acid sequence: CASSTTFSGETQYF. The V call is TRBV19, the J call TRBJ2-5; TRBD2 might be the D (5 bases). Trimming took off 4 bases at V and 5 bases at J, with 14 bases between the two ends. The germline gives CDR1 LNHDA, CDR2 SQIVND (reference sequence). The CDR3 is 14 residues long.